This T cell receptor (beta chain) stems from a study of blood T cell repertoires in COVID-19. About the research overall: Nucleic acid was either cDNA or gDNA, and it came from T cells, B-cell-depleted T cells, or PBMCs.

Original data processing: Nucleated cell counts were estimated from reference gene primer amplification. The protocol was immunoSEQ multiplex PCR, while the TCRdb copy is restricted to in-frame clones and leaves out a portion. V and J calls and clone size are given by that table; D and trimming were obtained from the DNA. The profile shows about 300,000 clones, around 84% of them singletons. CDR3 length equals 14 residues. Trimming removed 4 bases at V and 2 bases at J, with 11 bases between. The germline CDR1 and CDR2 sequences are SGHNT and YYREEE (reference sequence). The TCR was taken from a human donor with COVID-19, enrolled during active disease. The donor label of this sample is uncertain. The V call is TRBV5-4, the J call TRBJ2-3; maybe TRBD1 (6 bases). The sample was peripheral blood. The CDR3 sequence: CASSPDSYTDTQYF. CDR3 nucleotide sequence: TGTGCCAGCAGCCCGGACAGCTACACAGATACGCAGTATTTT.